This T cell receptor beta chain is drawn from a study of blood T cell repertoires in COVID-19. Study overall: Acute and convalescent COVID-19 samples came from the United States, Italy and Spain.

Clones were read by immunoSEQ multiplex PCR, and TCRdb kept only the in-frame ones, dropping some. This table holds some 220,000 clones, roughly nine tenths found once. This CDR3 spans 11 amino acids. Looked up from germline, CDR1 is MDHEN and CDR2 is SYDVKM. The V end lost 5 bases, the J end lost 7 bases, and 8 bases lay between the germline ends. Participants were aged roughly 18 to 100 years from 20 to 30 US areas. Cohorts were determined from participant-reported clinical history. This clone has just one count. Sequencing input: PBMCs or T cells enriched from blood (not recorded which). The sequence was obtained from a woman under 40 who had recovered from COVID-19. The V and J genes are TRBV28 and TRBJ1-1; D remains unclear. CDR3 protein: CASSPGVEAFF. CDR3 DNA: TGTGCCAGCAGTCCCGGGGTTGAAGCTTTCTTT.